These 5 T cell receptor beta chains originate from one sample sequenced in a study of cytomegalovirus exposure and HLA in healthy donors (dated by TCRdb to the late 2010s). Library method: the immunoSEQ multiplex PCR assay. The multiplex PCR relied on a mix of 60 forward primers for TCR Vbeta segments and 13 reverse primers for TCR Jbeta segments. TCRdb carries this immuneACCESS record with in-frame sequences only. Its versions omit some clonotypes, under half of them owing to an unresolved V gene in the studies checked, with the rest unexplained. The sample table lists hundreds of thousands of clones, roughly 78% of them with a count of one. Clones ranked in the top ten supply 0.47% of the sample. The sequencing input was PBMCs. The receptors here all came from a boy aged 10-17 years in good health and CMV-seronegative.

This chain joins TRBV7-9 and TRBJ2-7, with D possibly being TRBD1 (6 bases). The V end lost 5 bases, the J end lost 3 bases, and 11 bases lay between the germline ends. CDR3 length: 13 amino acids. Germline CDR1 reads SEHNR; CDR2 reads FQNEAQ (reference sequence). Written as DNA, the CDR3 is TGTGCCAGCAGCCGACAGACAGGCTACGAGCAGTACTTC. It translates to CASSRQTGYEQYF.

The chain employs TRBV2 and TRBJ1-1; no definite D call. Germline V gene data show CDR1 as SNHLY and CDR2 as FYNNEI. Trimming took off 7 bases at V and 0 bases at J, with 12 bases between the two ends. This CDR3 contains 14 residues. The CDR3 DNA sequence: TGTGCCAGCATTCAGGATACAGTGAACACTGAAGCTTTCTTT. As protein: CASIQDTVNTEAFF.

Notes on this clone: Other DNA sequences in the sample encode the same CDR3. V usage is TRBV2 and J usage is TRBJ1-1, with a tentative D call TRBD1 (5 bases). Germline CDR1 and CDR2: SNHLY and FYNNEI. V was cut by 3 bases and J by 1 base, with 6 bases left in between. There are 13 residues in the CDR3. The CDR3 sequence is CASSEQGNTEAFF. The CDR3 coding sequence is TGTGCCAGCAGTGAGCAGGGGAACACTGAAGCTTTCTTT.

J is TRBJ2-1 and V is TRBV7-8; maybe TRBD2 (5 bases). Germline V lookup: CDR1 SGHVS, CDR2 FQNEAQ. V lost 5 bases to trimming and J lost 5 bases, with 10 bases between them. The CDR3 runs 13 residues. CDR3 in DNA: TGTGCCAGCAGCCGAGGGAGAAACAATGAGCAGTTCTTC. Translating it yields CASSRGRNNEQFF.

As DNA, the CDR3 is TGTGCCAGCAGCTCGACAGGGCGTAGACTGTTTTTT. Its translation: CASSSTGRRLFF. This rearrangement joins TRBV6-5 to TRBJ1-4; 7 bases map to TRBD1. With V trimmed by 6 bases and J by 13 bases, 8 bases remained unmatched. CDR3 length equals 12 residues. In germline, CDR1 is MNHEY, CDR2 SVGAGI.